This T cell receptor beta chain appears in the sequencing data of a study of patients with pleural tuberculosis (dated by TCRdb to the mid-2010s). The reads were generated on an Illumina Genome Analyzer IIx. TCRdb reran the public reads through fastp at Q25 and MiXCR, keeping productive beta chains. Rows are unified per CDR3 protein, each entry keeping the most common DNA and genes. Here the sample has just under 30,000 distinct CDR3 sequences; 18% occur a single time. Of the sample, approximately 3.7% is held by the ten largest clones. In its sample, this clonotype was seen many times. Its recognized antigen is unknown. Base qualities are missing; no much larger clone stands one base away. Sequencing used peripheral blood. This TCR was sampled from a human donor with pleural tuberculosis.

The CDR3 protein is CSAEGGLGEDTQYF. DNA sequence: TGCAGTGCTGAGGGGGGACTGGGTGAAGATACGCAGTATTTT. The chain is assembled from TRBV20-1 and TRBJ2-3; the D call could be TRBD1 or TRBD2, with each sharing 6 bases. Taken from the germline V gene (reference sequence), the CDR1 and CDR2 loops are DFQATT and SNEGSKA. V is cut by 5 bases and J by 5 bases, and the space between the germline ends is 17 bases. The CDR3 numbers 14 residues from cysteine through phenylalanine. Just CDR3 DNA is preserved here, 42 bases in frame from base 1.